Reported below is one TCR beta chain. Its specificity is unknown. The data originate from a study of CD8+ T cells in alopecia areata. General study findings and limits: Treatment with tofacitinib significantly lowered scalp clonality and reduced expanded CD8+ clones among the top 100. The study found that many expanded lesional clones persisted in scalp and blood during tofacitinib.

The treatment is: oral pan-JAK inhibitor, 5-10 mg twice daily. Sequencing templates came from extracted RNA that was reverse transcribed into cDNA. TCRdb keeps only in-frame clones here, not all; method: immunoSEQ multiplex PCR. The sample carries about 210,000 clones, approximately 40% recorded once. CDR1 and CDR2 from the germline V gene are LNHDA and SQIVND (reference sequence). This CDR3 is built from 17 residues. The V segment lost 4 bases and the J segment 2 bases; nucleotides outside the gene matches: 8. The source was CD4+ T cells sorted from blood, collected between weeks 36 and 40, from a patient treated with tofacitinib. This sequence joins TRBV19 and TRBJ1-5; 10 nucleotides agree with TRBD1. The receptor was derived from a human donor with alopecia areata. The CDR3 spells CASSTQTGGVGNQPQHF. CDR3 bases: TGTGCCAGTAGTACCCAGACAGGGGGCGTTGGCAATCAGCCCCAGCATTTT.